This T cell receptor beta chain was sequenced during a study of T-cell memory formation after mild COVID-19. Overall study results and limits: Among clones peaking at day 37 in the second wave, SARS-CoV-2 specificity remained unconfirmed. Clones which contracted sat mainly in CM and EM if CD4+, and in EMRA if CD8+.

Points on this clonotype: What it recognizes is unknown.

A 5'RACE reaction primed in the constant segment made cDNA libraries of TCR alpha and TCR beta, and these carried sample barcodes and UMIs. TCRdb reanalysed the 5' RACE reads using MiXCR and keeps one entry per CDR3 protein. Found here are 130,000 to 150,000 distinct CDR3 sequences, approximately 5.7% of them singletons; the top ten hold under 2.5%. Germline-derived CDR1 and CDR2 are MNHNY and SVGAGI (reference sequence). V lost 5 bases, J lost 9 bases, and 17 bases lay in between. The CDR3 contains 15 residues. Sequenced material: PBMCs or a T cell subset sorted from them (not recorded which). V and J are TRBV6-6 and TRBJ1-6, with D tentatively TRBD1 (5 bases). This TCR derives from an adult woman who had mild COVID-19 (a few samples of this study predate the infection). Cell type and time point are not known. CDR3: CASSRRDAGVSPLHF. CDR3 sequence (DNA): TGTGCCAGCAGTCGTAGGGACGCGGGGGTTTCACCCCTCCACTTT.